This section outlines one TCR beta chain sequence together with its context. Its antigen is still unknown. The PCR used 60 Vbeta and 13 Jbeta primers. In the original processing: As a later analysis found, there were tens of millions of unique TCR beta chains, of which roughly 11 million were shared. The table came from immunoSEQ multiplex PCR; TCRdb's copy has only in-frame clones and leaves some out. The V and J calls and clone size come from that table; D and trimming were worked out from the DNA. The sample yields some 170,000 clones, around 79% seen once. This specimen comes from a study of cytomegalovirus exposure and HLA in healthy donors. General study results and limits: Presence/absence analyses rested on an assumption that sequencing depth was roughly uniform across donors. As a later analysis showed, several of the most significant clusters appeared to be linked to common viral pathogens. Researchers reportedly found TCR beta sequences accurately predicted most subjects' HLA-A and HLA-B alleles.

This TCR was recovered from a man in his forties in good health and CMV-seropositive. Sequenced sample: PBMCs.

CDR3 sequence (DNA): TGTGCCAGCAGTGGTATCAATGGGAGGGCAGATACGCAGTATTTT. This gives the protein CASSGINGRADTQYF. This sequence joins TRBV2 and TRBJ2-3, with 7 positions matching TRBD2. Germline V lookup: CDR1 SNHLY, CDR2 FYNNEI. V was clipped by 4 bases and J by 4 bases; unmatched bases: 8. The CDR3 extends over 15 amino acids.